These 19 T cell receptor beta chains were all obtained from the same sample, sequenced in a study of CXCR3-negative and CXCR3-positive naive CD8 T cells. cDNA libraries for TRB were generated by 5' RACE incorporating UMI labels. Each CDR3 protein gets one entry in TCRdb, which reprocessed the 5' RACE reads and gives no DNA. The ten most abundant clones cover about 0.28% of a sample with roughly 140,000 distinct CDR3 sequences. General observations from the study: For CXCR3-positive naive cells, TRB CDR3s were more hydrophobic than those of CXCR3-negative naive cells.

Their cognate antigens are unknown. The material sequenced was naive CXCR3+ CD8+ T cells from blood. The subset is: CD45RO-CCR7+CD27+CD95- naive CD8+ T cells expressing CXCR3 (TNR3+). Receptors were obtained from a human donor in good health. Some clones in this sample may be carry-over from other donors' samples.

The chain recombines TRBV4-2 with TRBJ2-2; TCRdb gives TRBD2 as the D gene, but with no DNA this cannot be confirmed. The CDR3 is 16 amino acids. Germline V gives CDR1 LGHNA, CDR2 YNFKEQ. The CDR3: CASSPGLGGDTGELFF.

The chain is built from TRBV2 and TRBJ1-4. This CDR3 comprises 14 residues. Looked up from germline, CDR1 is SNHLY and CDR2 is FYNNEI. CDR3 sequence reads: CASTGPLEREKLFF.

J is TRBJ2-3 and V is TRBV6-5; TCRdb's assignment of TRBD2 cannot be checked, as there is no DNA. The CDR3 is 16 amino acids. The germline V gene has CDR1 MNHEY and CDR2 SVGAGI. The CDR3 here is CASSYATSGLTDTQYF.

This chain joins TRBV5-1 and TRBJ2-2; lacking DNA, the TRBD2 call made by TCRdb goes unchecked. Germline CDR1 SGHRS, CDR2 YFSETQ. The CDR3 runs 15 residues. The CDR3 sequence: CASSPWAGETGELFF.

The CDR3 spells CASSGLAVPVPYEQYF. The chain is built from TRBV27 and TRBJ2-7; TCRdb's D call, TRBD2, is unchecked because there is no DNA. The length of the CDR3 is 16 residues. CDR1 is MNHEY and CDR2 is SMNVEV in the germline V gene (reference sequence).

The chain employs TRBV7-7 and TRBJ2-1. This CDR3 has 15 residues. Germline V gene lookup returns CDR1 SSHAT and CDR2 FNYEAQ (reference sequence). Here the CDR3 reads CASSPWSSSYNEQFF.

The chain employs TRBV7-9 and TRBJ2-3; TCRdb reports TRBD2, a call that lacks DNA to check it against. Germline V gene lookup returns CDR1 SEHNR and CDR2 FQNEAQ (reference sequence). CDR3 length: 16 amino acids. This chain's CDR3 is CASSLTRGANTDTQYF.

The chain uses TRBV29-1 and TRBJ2-5; TCRdb picks TRBD1, but there is no DNA to check that call. The CDR3 is made up of 14 amino acids. CDR1 and CDR2 (germline): SQVTM, ANQGSEA. This chain's CDR3 is CSVEDGGGPGTQYF.

The gene calls are TRBV21-1 and TRBJ2-7; with no DNA, the TCRdb D assignment of TRBD2 cannot be verified. TRBV21-1 constitutes a pseudogene. The CDR3 covers 19 residues. The chain's CDR3 is CASSTPQVRAGGPTYEQYF.

The CDR3 region is CASSGGGESTEAFF. The chain links TRBV9 to TRBJ1-1. Germline V gives CDR1 SGDLS, CDR2 YYNGEE. The CDR3 is made up of 14 amino acids.

V usage is TRBV29-1 and J usage is TRBJ2-1; checking the TCRdb D call of TRBD2 is not possible without DNA. There are 13 residues in the CDR3. The germline V gene has CDR1 SQVTM and CDR2 ANQGSEA. CDR3 protein: CSVEGEGYNEQFF.

J is TRBJ2-6 and V is TRBV7-9; TCRdb indicates TRBD1, and absent DNA this call remains unverified. The CDR3 spans 17 residues. The germline gives CDR1 SEHNR, CDR2 FQNEAQ (reference sequence). Here the CDR3 reads CASSSDRGLSGANVLTF.

This chain connects TRBV28 to TRBJ2-1. The CDR3 contains 15 residues. Germline assignment: CDR1 MDHEN and CDR2 SYDVKM. CDR3 amino acids: CASSLNRNAYNEQFF. The whole variable domain, filled in from reference TRBV28 and TRBJ2-1, reads DVKVTQSSRYLVKRTGEKVFLECVQDMDHENMFWYRQDPGLGLRLIYFSYDVKMKEKGDIPEGYSVSREKKERFSLILESASTNQTSMYLCASSLNRNAYNEQFFGPGTRLTVL.

The V and J genes are TRBV28 and TRBJ2-5; the TCRdb D gene call, TRBD1, has no DNA to confirm it. This CDR3 has 15 amino acids. From germline, CDR1 is MDHEN and CDR2 SYDVKM. The CDR3 sequence is CASSTPRGMQETQYF.

CDR3: CASTSPPKRGIF. The V call is TRBV12-3 or TRBV12-4, the J call TRBJ2-1; the TCRdb call, TRBD2, lacks DNA for checking. CDR3 length: 12 residues.

The CDR3 loop is CASSSSPRDRGDYGYTF. The V gene is TRBV7-9, the J gene TRBJ1-2; TCRdb's D call of TRBD1 is untestable without DNA. The CDR3 spans 17 residues. The germline V gene encodes CDR1 SEHNR and CDR2 FQNEAQ (reference sequence).

The chain joins TRBV5-5 to TRBJ2-7; the TRBD2 assignment by TCRdb is unverifiable without DNA. Germline assignment: CDR1 SGHKS and CDR2 YYEKEE (reference sequence). This CDR3 has 14 amino acids. The CDR3: CASSLSPEGYEQYF.

The rearrangement uses TRBV4-1 and TRBJ2-1; TCRdb lists TRBD1, though no DNA is available to test this call. The CDR3 is 15 amino acids. Germline-derived CDR1 and CDR2 are MGHRA and YSYEKL. The CDR3 here is CASSHLVGGNNEQFF.

This CDR3 reads CATSDLGQDTQYF. The V and J genes are TRBV24-1 and TRBJ2-3. Per germline, CDR1 KGHDR and CDR2 SFDVKD. CDR3 length: 13 amino acids.